This T cell receptor beta chain was sequenced for a study of shared clonotypes between healthy human individuals. Notes on the study in general: Generally, estimated richness proved larger in naive subsets than it did in memory subsets.

A note on this clone: Its specificity is not known.

CD4+ cells were split into CD45RA+ naive and CD45RA-negative memory subsets. The ends were cut back, 0 bases at V and 7 bases at J, with 12 bases in the middle. This CDR3 comprises 15 residues. CDR1 is ENHRY, CDR2 SYGVKD, per germline. Every immunoSEQ plate was one replicate of a subset's evenly spread DNA. TCRdb's copy holds only in-frame clones and misses some; the assay was immunoSEQ multiplex PCR. The table records about a million clones, 76% of them present only once. The chain joins TRBV10-3 to TRBJ1-4; tentatively, D is TRBD1 (5 bases). Sequenced: memory CD4+ T cells sorted from blood. The sample's subset: CD45RA-negative fraction. This clonotype originated in a man between 18 and 29 years old in good health. This CDR3 reads CAISESRGAGEKLFF. DNA for the CDR3: TGTGCCATCAGTGAGTCGAGAGGGGCTGGTGAAAAACTGTTTTTT.